This T cell receptor beta chain was sequenced during a study of blood T cell repertoires in COVID-19. Looking at the study overall: The United States, Italy and Spain supplied acute and convalescent COVID-19 samples. Sources were T cells, B-cell-depleted T cells, or PBMCs; the material itself was cDNA or gDNA.

In the study's own analysis: Amplification of reference gene primers provided the estimated nucleated cell counts. Data came from immunoSEQ multiplex PCR; TCRdb stores just in-frame clones and leaves some out. V and J calls and clone size are those listed in that table; D and trimming were worked out from the DNA. The sample carries some 150,000 clones, 87% recorded once. A single count supports this clone. The sample contains more than one DNA sequence encoding this CDR3. The germline V gene encodes CDR1 SGHRS and CDR2 YFSETQ. V was clipped by 5 bases and J by 5 bases; unmatched bases: 13. The CDR3 runs to 16 residues.

The sample comprised peripheral blood. The chain is built from TRBV5-1 and TRBJ1-1; TRBD1 matches 9 bases. The clonotype was recovered from a woman between 50 and 59 years old with active or convalescent COVID-19. CDR3 loop: CASSDFMTGGGTEAFF. The CDR3 DNA sequence: TGCGCCAGCAGTGATTTTATGACAGGGGGTGGGACTGAAGCTTTCTTT.